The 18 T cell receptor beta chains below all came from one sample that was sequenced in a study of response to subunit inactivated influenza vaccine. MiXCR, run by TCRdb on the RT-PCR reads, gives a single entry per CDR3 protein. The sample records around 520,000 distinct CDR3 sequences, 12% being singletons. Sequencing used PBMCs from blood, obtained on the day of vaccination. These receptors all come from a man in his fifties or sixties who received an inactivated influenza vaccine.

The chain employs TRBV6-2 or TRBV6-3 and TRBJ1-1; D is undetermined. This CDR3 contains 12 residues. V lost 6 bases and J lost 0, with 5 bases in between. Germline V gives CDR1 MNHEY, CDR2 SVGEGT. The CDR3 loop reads CASRKLNTEAFF. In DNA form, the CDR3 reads TGTGCCAGCAGAAAGCTGAACACTGAAGCTTTCTTT.

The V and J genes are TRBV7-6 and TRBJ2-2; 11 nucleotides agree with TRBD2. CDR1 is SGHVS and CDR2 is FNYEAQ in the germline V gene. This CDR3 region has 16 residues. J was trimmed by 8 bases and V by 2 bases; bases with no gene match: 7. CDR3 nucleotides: TGTGCCAGCAGCTTATCTCCACTAGCGGGAGCAGGGGAGCTGTTTTTT. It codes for CASSLSPLAGAGELFF.

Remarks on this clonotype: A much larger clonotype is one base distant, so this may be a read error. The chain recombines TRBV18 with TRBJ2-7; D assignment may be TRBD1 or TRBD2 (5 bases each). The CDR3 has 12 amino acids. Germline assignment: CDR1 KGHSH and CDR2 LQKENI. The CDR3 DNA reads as TGTGCCAGCTCACGGGGGTACTACGAGCAGCACTTC. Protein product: CASSRGYYEQHF.

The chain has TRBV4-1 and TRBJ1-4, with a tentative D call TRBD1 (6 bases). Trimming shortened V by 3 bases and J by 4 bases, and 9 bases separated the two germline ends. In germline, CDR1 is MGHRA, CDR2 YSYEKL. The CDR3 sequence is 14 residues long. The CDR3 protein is CASSQGQDNEKLFF. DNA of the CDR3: TGCGCCAGCAGCCAGGGACAAGATAATGAAAAACTGTTTTTT.

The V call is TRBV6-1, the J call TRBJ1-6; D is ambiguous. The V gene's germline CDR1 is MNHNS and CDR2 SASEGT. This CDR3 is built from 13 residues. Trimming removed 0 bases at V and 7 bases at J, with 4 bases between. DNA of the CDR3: TGTGCCAGCAGTGAAGCGCCCAATTCACCCCTCCACTTT. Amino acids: CASSEAPNSPLHF.

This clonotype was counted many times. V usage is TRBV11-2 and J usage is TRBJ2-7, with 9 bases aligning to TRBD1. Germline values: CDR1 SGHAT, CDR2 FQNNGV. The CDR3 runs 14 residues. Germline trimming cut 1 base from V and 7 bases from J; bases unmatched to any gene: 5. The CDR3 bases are TGTGCCAGCAGCTTAGGGGACAGGGTCGGGGAGCAGTACTTC. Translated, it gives CASSLGDRVGEQYF.

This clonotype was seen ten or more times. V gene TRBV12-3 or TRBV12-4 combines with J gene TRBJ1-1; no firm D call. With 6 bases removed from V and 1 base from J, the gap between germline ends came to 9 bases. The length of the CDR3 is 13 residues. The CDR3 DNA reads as TGTGCCAGCAGCTTCCTCGAGAACACTGAAGCTTTCTTT. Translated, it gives CASSFLENTEAFF.

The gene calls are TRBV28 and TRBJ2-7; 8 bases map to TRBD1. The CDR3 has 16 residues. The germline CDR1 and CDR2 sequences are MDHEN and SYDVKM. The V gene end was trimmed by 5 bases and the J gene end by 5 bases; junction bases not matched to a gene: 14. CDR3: CASSQLLGQGRHEQYF. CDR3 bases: TGTGCCAGCAGTCAACTACTTGGACAGGGACGGCACGAGCAGTACTTC.

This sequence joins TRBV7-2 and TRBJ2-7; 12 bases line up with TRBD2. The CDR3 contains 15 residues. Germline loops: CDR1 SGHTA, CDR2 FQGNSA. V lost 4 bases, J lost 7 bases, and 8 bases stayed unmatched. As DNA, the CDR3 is TGTGCCAGCAGCTCTAGGACTAGCGGGACTCGGGAGCAGTACTTC. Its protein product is CASSSRTSGTREQYF.

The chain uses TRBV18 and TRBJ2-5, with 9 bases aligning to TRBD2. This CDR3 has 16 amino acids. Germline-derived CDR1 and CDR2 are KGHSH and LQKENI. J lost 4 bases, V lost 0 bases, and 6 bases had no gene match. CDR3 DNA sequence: TGTGCCAGCTCACCACCGGGCGGGAGGGCCGGAGAGACCCAGTACTTC. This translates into CASSPPGGRAGETQYF.

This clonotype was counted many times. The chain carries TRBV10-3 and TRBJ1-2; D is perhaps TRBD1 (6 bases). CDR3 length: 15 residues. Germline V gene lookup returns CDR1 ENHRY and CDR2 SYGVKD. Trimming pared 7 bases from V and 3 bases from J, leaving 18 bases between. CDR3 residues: CAINFAGGVDYGYTF. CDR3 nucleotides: TGTGCCATCAATTTTGCGGGGGGCGTCGACTATGGCTACACCTTC.

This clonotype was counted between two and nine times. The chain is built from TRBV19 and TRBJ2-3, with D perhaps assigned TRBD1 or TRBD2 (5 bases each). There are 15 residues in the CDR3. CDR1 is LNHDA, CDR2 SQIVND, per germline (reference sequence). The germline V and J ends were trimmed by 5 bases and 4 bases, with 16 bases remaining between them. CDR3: CASSPHRDGPDTQYF. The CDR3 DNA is TGTGCCAGTAGTCCACATCGGGACGGGCCAGATACGCAGTATTTT.

The CDR3 DNA is TGTGCCAGCAGCTTGCTGGACAGGGGAGACGAAAAACTGTTTTTT. It codes for CASSLLDRGDEKLFF. The rearrangement uses TRBV5-5 and TRBJ1-4, with 9 bases lining up with TRBD1. CDR1 SGHKS and CDR2 YYEKEE come from the germline V gene (reference sequence). V was pared by 1 base and J by 8 bases, with 6 bases of the junction left unmatched. This CDR3 is built from 15 residues. Filled out from reference TRBV5-5 and TRBJ1-4, the complete variable domain reads DAGVTQSPTHLIKTRGQQVTLRCSPISGHKSVSWYQQVLGQGPQFIFQYYEKEERGRGNFPDRFSARQFPNYSSELNVNALLLGDSALYLCASSLLDRGDEKLFFGSGTQLSVL.

In nucleotides, the CDR3 is TGTGCCAGCAGTTACTCGAGAGGGGGAGAGCATGAGCAGTTCTTC. This translates into CASSYSRGGEHEQFF. This chain joins TRBV6-5 and TRBJ2-1; weak D call: TRBD1 (6 bases). There are 15 residues in the CDR3. V was shortened by 0 bases and J by 8 bases, with 14 bases between the two germline ends. CDR1 MNHEY and CDR2 SVGAGI come from the germline V gene.

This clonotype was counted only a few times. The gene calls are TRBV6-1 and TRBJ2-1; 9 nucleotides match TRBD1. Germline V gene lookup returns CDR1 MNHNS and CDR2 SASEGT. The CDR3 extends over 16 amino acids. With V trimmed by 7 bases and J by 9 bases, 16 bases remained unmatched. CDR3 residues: CASTRVGTGRFTEQFF. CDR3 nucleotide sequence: TGTGCCAGCACTAGAGTGGGGACAGGGCGGTTTACTGAGCAGTTCTTC.

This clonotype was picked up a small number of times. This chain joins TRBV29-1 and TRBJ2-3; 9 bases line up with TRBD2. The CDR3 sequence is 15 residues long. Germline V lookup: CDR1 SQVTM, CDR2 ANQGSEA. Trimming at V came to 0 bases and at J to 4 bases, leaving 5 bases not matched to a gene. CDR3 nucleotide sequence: TGCAGCGTTGAAGATGGCGGGAGGGCCCCAGATACGCAGTATTTT. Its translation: CSVEDGGRAPDTQYF.

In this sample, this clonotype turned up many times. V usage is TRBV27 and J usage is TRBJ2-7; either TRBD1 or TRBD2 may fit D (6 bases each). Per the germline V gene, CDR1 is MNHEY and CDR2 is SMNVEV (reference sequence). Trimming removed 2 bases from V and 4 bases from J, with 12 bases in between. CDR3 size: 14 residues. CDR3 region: CASSLRGRGYEQYF. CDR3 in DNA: TGTGCCAGCAGTTTACGGGGGCGAGGATACGAGCAGTACTTC.

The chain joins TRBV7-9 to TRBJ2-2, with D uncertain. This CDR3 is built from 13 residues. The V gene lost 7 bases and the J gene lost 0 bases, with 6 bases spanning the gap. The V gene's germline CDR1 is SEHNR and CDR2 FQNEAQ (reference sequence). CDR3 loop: CASMGSNTGELFF. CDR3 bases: TGTGCCAGCATGGGGTCGAACACCGGGGAGCTGTTTTTT.